This T cell receptor (beta chain) stems from a study of shared clonotypes between healthy human individuals. TCRdb's table, derived via immunoSEQ multiplex PCR, lists solely in-frame clones and lacks some. The sample records about 2.4 million clones, more than 90% being singletons. Looked up from germline, CDR1 is KGHSH and CDR2 is LQKENI. CDR3 size: 15 residues. Trimming stripped 3 bases from V and 4 bases from J, with 15 bases between. The V gene is TRBV18, the J gene TRBJ1-1; D is uncertain. The source material was naive CD4+ T cells sorted from blood. Subset of the sample: CD45RA+ positively selected. This TCR was recovered from a man aged 18-30 years in good health. CDR3 nucleotides: TGTGCCAGCTCACCCCTCGACACCTACGCCACTGAAGCTTTCTTT. Amino acid sequence: CASSPLDTYATEAFF.